This TCR beta chain was sequenced for a study of cytomegalovirus exposure and HLA in healthy donors. As to this clone: No antigen is known for it.

It was with 60 Vbeta and 13 Jbeta primers that the PCR ran. Sequencing used immunoSEQ multiplex PCR; TCRdb keeps in-frame clones, though not all of them. The sample consists of 150,000 or so clones, 75% to 90% of them appearing once. Points from the study as a whole: Reported results showed that the classifier diagnosed cytomegalovirus status with high specificity and sensitivity. Per a later analysis, HLA-associated TCR beta chains showed more clonal expansion than other, equally common TCR beta chains.

Trimming pared 0 bases from V and 6 bases from J, leaving 17 bases between. CDR3 length: 16 amino acids. Germline V gene lookup returns CDR1 MNHEY and CDR2 SVGAGI. The sample was PBMCs. This chain links TRBV6-5 with TRBJ1-2; tentatively, D is TRBD1 (6 bases). The source is a woman between 18 and 29 years old in good health and CMV-seronegative. The CDR3 DNA sequence: TGTGCCAGCAGTTACTCCCCGAGGGGGTCGGAGCATGGCTACACCTTC. Its translation: CASSYSPRGSEHGYTF.